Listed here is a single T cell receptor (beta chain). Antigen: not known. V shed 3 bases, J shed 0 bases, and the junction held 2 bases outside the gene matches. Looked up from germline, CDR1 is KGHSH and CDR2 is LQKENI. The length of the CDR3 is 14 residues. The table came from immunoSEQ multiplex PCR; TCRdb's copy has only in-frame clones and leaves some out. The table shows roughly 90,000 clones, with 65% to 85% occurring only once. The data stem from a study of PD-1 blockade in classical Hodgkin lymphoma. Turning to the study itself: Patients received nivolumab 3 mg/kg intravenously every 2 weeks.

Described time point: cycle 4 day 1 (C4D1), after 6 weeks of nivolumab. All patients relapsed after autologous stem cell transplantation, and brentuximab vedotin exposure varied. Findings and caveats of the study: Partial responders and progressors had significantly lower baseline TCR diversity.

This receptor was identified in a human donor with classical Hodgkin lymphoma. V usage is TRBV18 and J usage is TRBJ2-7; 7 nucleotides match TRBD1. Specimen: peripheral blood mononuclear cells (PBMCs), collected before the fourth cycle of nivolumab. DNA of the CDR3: TGTGCCAGCTCACCGGGACAGCTCTCCTACGAGCAGTACTTC. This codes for CASSPGQLSYEQYF.